A single sample gave rise to the 27 T cell receptor beta chains below, sequenced in a study of blood T cell repertoires in COVID-19 (dated by TCRdb to 2020 to 2022). Library creation used the immunoSEQ multiplex PCR assay. Entries here come from immuneACCESS through TCRdb and include only in-frame sequences with V and J called. Some clones fail to appear in such tables; in the studies checked, an unresolved V gene covers under half of the shortfall, and the cause of the remainder is unknown. Counted in this sample were 200,000 or so clones; around 82% of them appeared once. Less than 6% of the sample is held by the ten biggest clonotypes. What was sequenced was peripheral blood. These receptors all come from a woman between 65 and 79 years old with acute or convalescent COVID-19.

The chain has TRBV24-1 and TRBJ2-3; D remains unclear. Germline CDR1 is KGHDR and CDR2 is SFDVKD. Trimming pared 4 bases from V and 1 base from J, leaving 8 bases between. There are 14 residues in the CDR3. CDR3 in amino acids: CATSDVEGTDTQYF. In DNA form, the CDR3 reads TGTGCCACCAGTGACGTAGAGGGCACAGATACGCAGTATTTT.

The chain carries TRBV4-2 and TRBJ1-3; 7 bases align to TRBD1. Trimming removed 3 bases from V and 4 bases from J; junction bases left unmatched: 6. The CDR3 contains 15 residues. CDR1 and CDR2 (germline): LGHNA, YNFKEQ. CDR3 coding DNA: TGTGCCAGCAGCCAGGCATGGGACAGAGGAAACACCATATATTTT. Its protein is CASSQAWDRGNTIYF.

V gene TRBV28 combines with J gene TRBJ1-1, with TRBD1 matching 9 bases. The CDR3 is 13 amino acids. Germline CDR1 MDHEN, CDR2 SYDVKM. V shed 4 bases, J shed 6 bases, and the junction held 3 bases outside the gene matches. CDR3 nucleotide sequence: TGTGCCAGCAGTTACAGGGACAGGGCTGAAGCTTTCTTT. Its translation: CASSYRDRAEAFF.

This chain connects TRBV5-4 to TRBJ1-6, with D possibly matching TRBD1 (6 bases). V lost 4 bases, J lost 4 bases, and 15 bases lay in between. The V gene's germline CDR1 is SGHNT and CDR2 YYREEE (reference sequence). The CDR3 has 16 amino acids. The CDR3 here is CASSPVRGAYNSPLHF. The DNA for the CDR3 is TGTGCCAGCAGCCCGGTTCGGGGGGCGTATAATTCACCCCTCCACTTT.

This clone was picked up one time. This chain connects TRBV7-9 to TRBJ2-2, with TRBD1 as a possible D gene (6 bases). V was clipped by 3 bases and J by 1 base, with 15 bases between them. The germline CDR1 and CDR2 sequences are SEHNR and FQNEAQ (reference sequence). This CDR3 is 17 amino acids long. CDR3 nucleotides: TGTGCCAGCAGCTTGGAAGGGGACATTAAGAACACCGGGGAGCTGTTTTTT. It encodes CASSLEGDIKNTGELFF.

The V call is TRBV4-1, the J call TRBJ2-1; no clear D. CDR1 and CDR2 from the germline V gene are MGHRA and YSYEKL. V lost 1 base to trimming and J lost 1 base, with 8 bases between them. The CDR3 runs to 15 residues. The CDR3 region has the DNA TGCGCCAGCAGCCAAGCAGGTCCGTCCTACAATGAGCAGTTCTTC. Translated: CASSQAGPSYNEQFF.

The V call is TRBV30, the J call TRBJ2-5; possible D gene TRBD2, 5 bases. This CDR3 comprises 12 residues. V was clipped by 3 bases and J by 3 bases, with 8 bases between them. Germline V gene lookup returns CDR1 GTSNPN and CDR2 SVGIG (reference sequence). The CDR3 here is CAWSSGEETQYF. DNA of the CDR3: TGTGCCTGGAGCTCCGGGGAAGAGACCCAGTACTTC.

This rearrangement joins TRBV5-1 to TRBJ1-1, with TRBD1 as a possible D gene (5 bases). The CDR3 covers 12 residues. Germline CDR1 reads SGHRS; CDR2 reads YFSETQ. Trimming left V 0 bases short and J 7 bases short, with 7 bases between. The DNA of the CDR3 is TGCGCCAGCAGCTTGGGACAGTATGAAGCTTTCTTT. The encoded protein is CASSLGQYEAFF.

The chain is built from TRBV9 and TRBJ1-6, with D possibly TRBD1 on 6 matching bases. CDR1 is SGDLS and CDR2 is YYNGEE in the germline V gene. V was pared by 0 bases and J by 9 bases, with 10 bases between. CDR3 size: 14 residues. Written as DNA, the CDR3 is TGTGCCAGCAGCGTAGCAGGGGTGGGTTCACCCCTCCACTTT. Translating it yields CASSVAGVGSPLHF. Supplemented by reference TRBV9 and TRBJ1-6, the full variable domain reads DSGVTQTPKHLITATGQRVTLRCSPRSGDLSVYWYQQSLDQGLQFLIQYYNGEERAKGNILERFSAQQFPDLHSELNLSSLELGDSALYFCASSVAGVGSPLHFGNGTRLTVT.

The chain couples TRBV14 to TRBJ2-1; TRBD1 might be the D (6 bases). With 4 bases removed from V and 3 bases from J, the gap between germline ends came to 7 bases. The CDR3 has 13 residues. Looked up from germline, CDR1 is SGHDN and CDR2 is FVKESK. For the CDR3, the DNA is TGTGCCAGCAGCCGGACAGTCTACAATGAGCAGTTCTTC. This gives the protein CASSRTVYNEQFF.

The J gene is TRBJ1-1, the V gene TRBV5-4, with a possible D match to TRBD1 (5 bases). The germline CDR1 and CDR2 sequences are SGHNT and YYREEE (reference sequence). The CDR3 is made up of 15 amino acids. The V gene lost 0 bases and the J gene lost 8 bases, with 17 bases spanning the gap. This chain's CDR3 is CASSLAVDRGREAFF. CDR3 DNA: TGTGCCAGCAGCTTGGCTGTTGACAGAGGACGGGAAGCTTTCTTT.

This chain connects TRBV28 to TRBJ2-5; 7 bases align to TRBD2. This CDR3 is built from 13 residues. In germline, CDR1 is MDHEN, CDR2 SYDVKM. Unmatched junction bases numbered 7, after V lost 7 bases and J lost 5 bases. For the CDR3, the DNA is TGTGCCAGCACATGGGGGGGGGAGGAGACCCAGTACTTC. Residues: CASTWGGEETQYF.

The DNA of the CDR3 is TGTGCCACCAGTGATCCCGATAGCGGGATGTTAAGTGAGCAGTTCTTC. Protein: CATSDPDSGMLSEQFF. The V call is TRBV24-1, the J call TRBJ2-1, with 8 bases fitting TRBD2. The junction had 12 bases not matched to a gene; V was cut back by 3 bases and J by 9 bases. The CDR3 spans 16 residues. Per the germline V gene, CDR1 is KGHDR and CDR2 is SFDVKD.

The chain is built from TRBV19 and TRBJ1-5; unclear D gene. Trimming pared 8 bases from V and 3 bases from J, leaving 14 bases between. The CDR3 is made up of 14 amino acids. Germline V lookup: CDR1 LNHDA, CDR2 SQIVND (reference sequence). DNA for the CDR3: TGTGCCAGTGGAGGCTTACTTGACAATCAGCCCCAGCATTTT. Its protein product is CASGGLLDNQPQHF.

V and J are TRBV5-1 and TRBJ2-7; D might be TRBD1 (6 bases). CDR1 SGHRS and CDR2 YFSETQ come from the germline V gene. The CDR3 is made up of 15 amino acids. Trimming left V 0 bases short and J 4 bases short, with 14 bases between. This chain's CDR3 is CASSLGQGPQYEQYF. The CDR3 DNA reads as TGCGCCAGCAGCTTGGGGCAGGGGCCCCAGTACGAGCAGTACTTC.

This rearrangement joins TRBV20-1 to TRBJ2-7; D remains unclear. This CDR3 has 12 residues. Germline values: CDR1 DFQATT, CDR2 SNEGSKA (reference sequence). V was clipped by 3 bases and J by 6 bases, with 12 bases between them. Here the CDR3 reads CSASSLAVEQYF. CDR3 DNA: TGCAGTGCTAGTTCCCTTGCGGTCGAGCAGTACTTC.

The rearrangement joins TRBV5-1 to TRBJ1-3; D ambiguous. Deletions cut 7 bases from V and 1 base from J, with 15 bases between. The germline CDR1 and CDR2 sequences are SGHRS and YFSETQ. This CDR3 is 15 amino acids long. The CDR3 bases are TGCGCCAGCTCCGCCGGTAGCTCTTCTGGAAACACCATATATTTT. Amino acids: CASSAGSSSGNTIYF.

The J gene is TRBJ2-5, the V gene TRBV6-2 or TRBV6-3; 9 bases are a match to TRBD2. J lost 5 bases, V lost 6 bases, and 7 bases had no gene match. This CDR3 region has 14 residues. From germline, CDR1 is MNHEY and CDR2 SVGEGT. The CDR3 sequence is CASSIAGDRETQYF. In DNA, the CDR3 is TGTGCCAGCAGCATAGCGGGAGACCGGGAGACCCAGTACTTC.

V usage is TRBV5-6 and J usage is TRBJ2-1; 9 positions agree with TRBD2. Germline V lookup: CDR1 SGHDT, CDR2 YYEEEE. This CDR3 comprises 17 residues. V was clipped by 1 base and J by 3 bases; unmatched bases: 8. CDR3 sequence reads: CASSLSSSGTIYNEQFF. The CDR3 DNA sequence: TGTGCCAGCAGCTTGAGTTCTAGCGGGACCATCTACAATGAGCAGTTCTTC.

This chain joins TRBV7-9 and TRBJ2-3; D is possibly TRBD2 (5 bases). The CDR3 covers 14 residues. CDR1 SEHNR and CDR2 FQNEAQ come from the germline V gene (reference sequence). Between the trimmed V and J ends, which lost 4 bases and 4 bases, there was a span of 12 bases. The DNA for the CDR3 is TGTGCCAGCAGCTACGGGGTGAAGGCAGATACGCAGTATTTT. This gives the protein CASSYGVKADTQYF.

J is TRBJ1-1 and V is TRBV2; D unclear. CDR1 SNHLY and CDR2 FYNNEI come from the germline V gene. The CDR3 extends over 13 amino acids. Deletions cut 3 bases from V and 0 bases from J, with 5 bases between. In nucleotides, the CDR3 is TGTGCCAGCAGTGACAGTCTGAACACTGAAGCTTTCTTT. It encodes CASSDSLNTEAFF.

The rearrangement links TRBV6-6 to TRBJ2-2, with TRBD2 identical over 7 bases. This CDR3 region has 14 residues. CDR1 MNHNY and CDR2 SVGAGI come from the germline V gene (reference sequence). Trimming at V came to 6 bases and at J to 5 bases, leaving 6 bases not matched to a gene. The CDR3 loop reads CASSVAGRTGELFF. The CDR3, as DNA: TGTGCCAGCAGCGTAGCGGGCCGAACCGGGGAGCTGTTTTTT.

V is TRBV7-2 and J is TRBJ1-2, with 7 bases aligning to TRBD1. Germline lookup yields CDR1 SGHTA and CDR2 FQGNSA. The CDR3 covers 15 residues. The trim removed 5 bases at V and 3 bases at J, leaving 9 bases unmatched. CDR3 sequence (DNA): TGTGCCAGCAGCCAGGGGGTTCGGACGGACTATGGCTACACCTTC. This sequence encodes CASSQGVRTDYGYTF.

The table lists this clone with a count of one. The rearrangement uses TRBV28 and TRBJ2-7, with D possibly being TRBD2 (7 bases). Trimming shortened V by 2 bases and J by 2 bases, and 13 bases separated the two germline ends. The CDR3 contains 15 residues. Germline V gene data show CDR1 as MDHEN and CDR2 as SYDVKM. The DNA for the CDR3 is TGTGCCAGCAGTTTAGGAGTAGGGGGGGCCTACGAGCAGTACTTC. Translation: CASSLGVGGAYEQYF.

This chain connects TRBV29-1 to TRBJ2-1; D perhaps matches TRBD2 (5 bases). Trimming took off 6 bases at V and 0 bases at J, with 15 bases between the two ends. This CDR3 spans 15 amino acids. Germline V gene data show CDR1 as SQVTM and CDR2 as ANQGSEA. CDR3 DNA sequence: TGCAGCGTCCCCCGGGGTCCCAGCTCCTACAATGAGCAGTTCTTC. Protein product: CSVPRGPSSYNEQFF.

This chain links TRBV11-3 with TRBJ2-1; 7 bases align to TRBD2. The CDR3 sequence is 13 residues long. Per the germline V gene, CDR1 is SGHNT and CDR2 is YENEEA. V lost 1 base and J lost 7; bases outside the gene matches: 1. CDR3 protein: CASSLGRGNEQFF. The CDR3 coding sequence is TGTGCCAGCAGCTTAGGGCGGGGGAATGAGCAGTTCTTC.

The table lists this clone with a count of one. The CDR3 protein is CAWSTGGEQFF. The CDR3 bases are TGTGCCTGGAGTACAGGCGGCGAGCAGTTCTTC. The rearrangement links TRBV30 to TRBJ2-1, with a weak D call TRBD1 (5 bases). CDR1 and CDR2 (germline): GTSNPN, SVGIG (reference sequence). This CDR3 comprises 11 residues. Trimming took off 2 bases at V and 10 bases at J, with 9 bases between the two ends.